These T cell receptor beta chains were read from a single sample in a study of cytotoxic CD8 clonotypes in ibrutinib-treated CLL. Profiling relied on immunoSEQ multiplex PCR, and the TCRdb table lists in-frame clones only, not all of them. The repertoire holds 73,000 or so clones, with about two thirds as singletons. The sequences come from PBMCs, collected after 12 months of ibrutinib treatment. These receptors were collected from a human donor with chronic lymphocytic leukemia. The CDR3 runs from the conserved cysteine through the conserved F or W. D genes are given only for firm matches. Not every row has a clone size; where given, it reads once, few, many or a size class.

abundance	v_gene	d_gene	j_gene	CDR3aa	CDR3nt
many	TRBV4-3	-	TRBJ1-3	CASSPGGSGNTIYF	TGCGCCAGCAGCCCCGGGGGCTCTGGAAACACCATATATTTT
-	TRBV30	TRBD2	TRBJ2-3	CAWTSGRSSTDTQYF	TGTGCCTGGACTAGCGGCCGCTCTAGCACAGATACGCAGTATTTT
-	TRBV2	TRBD1	TRBJ1-2	CASNDQGVGYGYTF	TGTGCCAGCAACGACCAGGGGGTGGGCTATGGCTACACCTTC
-	TRBV5-1	-	TRBJ2-3	CASRRTTRADTQYF	TGCGCCAGCAGGAGGACAACCAGGGCCGATACGCAGTATTTT
-	TRBV19	-	TRBJ1-2	CASNNREDYGYTF	TGTGCCAGTAATAACCGGGAGGACTATGGCTACACCTTC
-	TRBV10-3	-	TRBJ2-5	CAISEPLSGQETQYF	TGTGCCATCAGTGAGCCCCTCTCAGGCCAAGAGACCCAGTACTTC
-	TRBV7-2	-	TRBJ2-3	CASSLAILRDTQYF	TGTGCCAGCAGCTTAGCCATACTAAGGGATACGCAGTATTTT
few	TRBV10-3	-	TRBJ1-5	CAISEGPRDQPQHF	TGTGCCATCAGCGAGGGCCCCCGAGATCAGCCCCAGCATTTT
-	TRBV7-6	TRBD2	TRBJ2-3	CASSLQRGSGGDTQYF	TGTGCCAGCAGCTTACAGCGGGGGAGTGGAGGAGATACGCAGTATTTT
-	TRBV7-9	-	TRBJ2-7	CASSLGRTLYEQYF	TGTGCCAGCAGCTTAGGAAGGACACTCTACGAGCAGTACTTC
-	TRBV14	-	TRBJ1-1	CASSASGNTEAFF	TGTGCCAGCAGCGCAAGCGGGAACACTGAAGCTTTCTTT
once	TRBV6-1	-	TRBJ2-1	CASRVPFDEQFF	TGTGCCAGCCGGGTTCCCTTCGATGAGCAGTTCTTC
-	TRBV7-9	-	TRBJ1-2	CASTPAGRLAGYTF	TGTGCCAGCACTCCCGCGGGGCGTCTGGCTGGCTACACCTTC
-	TRBV7-9	TRBD1	TRBJ1-4	CASSSTGEGTNEKLFF	TGTGCCAGCAGCTCGACAGGGGAGGGAACTAATGAAAAACTGTTTTTT
-	TRBV5-1	-	TRBJ1-2	CASSFGQNYGYTF	TGCGCCAGCAGCTTCGGACAGAACTATGGCTACACCTTC
-	TRBV6-1	-	TRBJ1-6	CASSLSTGANSPLHF	TGTGCCAGCAGCCTTTCGACAGGCGCTAATTCACCCCTCCACTTT
-	TRBV25-1	TRBD1	TRBJ2-2	CASSADRGRAGELFF	TGTGCCAGCAGTGCAGACAGGGGGAGGGCCGGGGAGCTGTTTTTT
-	TRBV18	-	TRBJ1-1	CASSQRRDTEAFF	TGTGCCAGCTCACAACGGAGGGACACTGAAGCTTTCTTT
many	TRBV5-1	-	TRBJ1-4	CASSPGGPGRNEKLFF	TGCGCCAGCAGCCCGGGTGGGCCAGGGAGGAATGAAAAACTGTTTTTT
-	TRBV15	-	TRBJ2-5	CATSRDQGQETQYF	TGTGCCACCAGCAGAGACCAGGGCCAAGAGACCCAGTACTTC
-	TRBV7-2	-	TRBJ1-2	CASSLARQVIF	TGTGCCAGCAGCTTAGCGCGGCAGGTTATCTTC
-	TRBV7-9	-	TRBJ1-4	CASSLGSATNEKLFF	TGTGCCAGCAGCTTAGGTTCAGCAACTAATGAAAAACTGTTTTTT
-	TRBV27	TRBD2	TRBJ2-7	CASSSHWTAGGKQYF	TGTGCCAGCAGTAGCCACTGGACGGCGGGAGGGAAGCAGTACTTC
-	TRBV5-1	TRBD2	TRBJ2-1	CASSWTSGPHNEQFF	TGCGCCAGCAGCTGGACTAGCGGCCCCCACAATGAGCAGTTCTTC
-	TRBV5-1	-	TRBJ2-3	CASSSTPGGPTDTQYF	TGCGCCAGCAGCTCAACACCGGGGGGCCCCACAGATACGCAGTATTTT
-	TRBV5-5	TRBD1	TRBJ1-1	CASSLDRDRGVHTEAFF	TGTGCCAGCAGCTTGGACCGGGACAGGGGAGTGCACACTGAAGCTTTCTTT
-	TRBV15	-	TRBJ2-5	CATSRDQVKETQYF	TGTGCCACCAGCAGAGATCAGGTTAAAGAGACCCAGTACTTC
-	TRBV27	TRBD1	TRBJ1-2	CASSGQGSIGYTF	TGTGCCAGCAGCGGACAGGGATCCATCGGCTACACCTTC